This record looks at one T cell receptor (beta chain) sequence and its context. What it recognizes is unknown. The data were obtained in a study of T cells after yellow fever vaccination. Study-wide context: Preparation of the low-cell-number fractions used SMART-Seq v4 Ultra Low Input. Study-level points and caveats: In post-booster samples, most primary-vaccination clones reappeared (about 95% CD4, nearly 90% CD8).

MiXCR was run by TCRdb on the 5' RACE reads, yielding one entry per CDR3 protein. The sample lists some 350,000 distinct CDR3 sequences, 11% occurring once. V shed 3 bases and J shed 10 bases, with 16 bases lying between them. The CDR3 covers 13 residues. In germline, CDR1 is SGHRS, CDR2 YFSETQ. The J gene is TRBJ2-5, the V gene TRBV5-1; perhaps TRBD2 as D (5 bases). The source is a man younger than 35 who received the YFV17D yellow fever vaccine. The specimen comprised PBMCs, sampled on the day of the first yellow fever vaccination. The CDR3 spells CASSSSLAEVQYF. CDR3 bases: TGCGCCAGCAGCTCGAGTCTCGCGGAGGTCCAGTACTTC.